This TCR beta chain is drawn from a study of breast tumors, draining lymph nodes, adjacent tissues. V dropped 6 bases and J dropped 1; count of bases not matched to a gene: 5. Germline V gives CDR1 MNHEY, CDR2 SVGAGI. The CDR3 is 15 amino acids. TCRdb independently ran MiXCR on the multiplex PCR reads; one entry per CDR3 protein. Of 200,000 or so distinct CDR3 sequences in the sample, approximately 33% were seen once. As regards this clonotype: Its specificity is unknown.

Breast cancer patients provided tissue from their axillary draining lymph nodes. Study-wide points: The data were judged consistent with most tumor T cells coming from lymph node and expanding in tumor.

Sample: axillary lymph node tissue. This chain links TRBV6-5 with TRBJ2-1; 8 bases map to TRBD1. The clonotype comes from a female donor with breast cancer. Some clones in this sample may be carry-over from other donors' samples. CDR3 sequence: CASRHRQGSYNEQFF. The CDR3 nucleotides are TGTGCCAGCAGACATAGACAGGGGTCCTACAATGAGCAGTTCTTC.